The clone carrying this T cell receptor beta chain has ten or more counts. Its cognate antigen is unknown. These data come from a study of response to subunit inactivated influenza vaccine. Points from the study as a whole: That few new T cells are recruited by each seasonal influenza vaccination was the authors' suggestion.

Looked up from germline, CDR1 is LGHNA and CDR2 is YNFKEQ. The CDR3 runs 15 residues. V was pared by 0 bases and J by 0 bases, with 7 bases between. TCRdb ran MiXCR on the RT-PCR reads and lists one entry per CDR3 protein. The table records about 520,000 distinct CDR3 sequences, 7.2% of them present only once. The specimen was PBMCs from blood, collected around 25 months after vaccination. This TCR came from a man aged 50-75 years who received an inactivated influenza vaccine. V gene TRBV4-2 combines with J gene TRBJ2-3; D perhaps matches TRBD1 (5 bases). The CDR3 reads CASSQEQGSTDTQYF. The CDR3 nucleotides read TGTGCCAGCAGCCAAGAGCAGGGTAGCACAGATACGCAGTATTTT.